This entry concerns a single TCR beta chain. TCRdb keeps only in-frame clones here, not all; method: immunoSEQ multiplex PCR. This table has about 200,000 clones, approximately 80% appearing once. The source of the sample is a study of blood T cell repertoires in COVID-19. Across the whole study: From T cells, B-cell-depleted T cells, or PBMCs came the material, which was cDNA or gDNA.

Sequencing used PBMCs or T cells enriched from blood (not recorded which). This TCR came from a woman in her 50s with acute COVID-19.

The CDR3 region is CASSAMGGTEAFF. DNA for the CDR3: TGTGCCAGCAGTGCCATGGGGGGAACTGAAGCTTTCTTT. The chain has TRBV6-4 and TRBJ1-1; perhaps TRBD1 as D (5 bases). Trimming cost V 4 bases and J 5 bases, with 11 bases left between them. This CDR3 is built from 13 residues. Germline CDR1 reads MRHNA; CDR2 reads SNTAGT.